The clone carrying this T cell receptor (beta chain) came up a few times. Antigen: not known. The entry originates in a study of regulatory T cells in long-lasting Graves disease. Trimming removed 3 bases from V and 7 bases from J; junction bases left unmatched: 8. Germline V gene data show CDR1 as SGHTA and CDR2 as FQGNSA. The CDR3 is made up of 15 amino acids. As for time point: newly diagnosed GD, antithyroid drugs for less than 3 months. TCR sequences were obtained from RNA taken from PBMCs. Regarding the study as a whole: The study found persistent patients shared more public clonotypes (over 2,500) than new patients (just over 950).

iRepertoire HTBI primers and Arm-PCR of CDR3 regions built TCR beta libraries. Via MiXCR, TCRdb re-called the multiplex PCR reads, giving one row per CDR3 protein. This table holds 450,000 to 600,000 distinct CDR3 sequences, 15% to 20% found once. These data were also reused for a study on T cells in Graves' hyperthyroidism and ophthalmopathy. As reported in that work: Exclusion of patients followed from uncontrolled infection, other autoimmune disease, pregnancy or lactation.

The sample in question was peripheral blood mononuclear cells (PBMCs), obtained at new diagnosis, from a patient treated with antithyroid drugs. V and J are TRBV7-2 and TRBJ2-1; the match to TRBD2 covers 8 bases. This clonotype originated in a man aged 35 to 55 with Graves disease. The CDR3 nucleotides read TGTGCCAGCAGCTTTTCGGGAGGGGGAAAAAATGAGCAGTTCTTC. Translation: CASSFSGGGKNEQFF.